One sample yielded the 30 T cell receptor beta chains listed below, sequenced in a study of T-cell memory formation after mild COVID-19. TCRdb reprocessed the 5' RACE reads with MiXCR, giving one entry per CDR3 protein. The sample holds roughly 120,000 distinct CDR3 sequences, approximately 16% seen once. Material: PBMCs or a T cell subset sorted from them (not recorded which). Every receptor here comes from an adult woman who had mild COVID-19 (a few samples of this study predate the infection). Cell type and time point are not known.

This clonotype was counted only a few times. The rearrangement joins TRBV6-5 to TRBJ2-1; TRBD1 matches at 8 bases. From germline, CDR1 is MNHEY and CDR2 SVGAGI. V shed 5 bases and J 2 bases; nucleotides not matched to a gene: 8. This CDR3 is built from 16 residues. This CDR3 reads CASSETGTGPYNEQFF. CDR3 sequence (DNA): TGTGCCAGCAGTGAGACCGGGACAGGTCCCTACAATGAGCAGTTCTTC.

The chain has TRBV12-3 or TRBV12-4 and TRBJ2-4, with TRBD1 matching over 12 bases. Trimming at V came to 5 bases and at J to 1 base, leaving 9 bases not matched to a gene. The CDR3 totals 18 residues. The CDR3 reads CASSLGTGGEWAKNIQYF. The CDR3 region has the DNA TGTGCCAGCAGTCTCGGGACAGGGGGCGAGTGGGCCAAAAACATTCAGTACTTC.

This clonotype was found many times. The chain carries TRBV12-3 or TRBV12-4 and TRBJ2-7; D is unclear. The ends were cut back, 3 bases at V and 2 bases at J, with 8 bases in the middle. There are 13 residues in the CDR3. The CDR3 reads CASSFINPYEQYF. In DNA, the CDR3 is TGTGCCAGCAGTTTCATCAATCCCTACGAGCAGTACTTC.

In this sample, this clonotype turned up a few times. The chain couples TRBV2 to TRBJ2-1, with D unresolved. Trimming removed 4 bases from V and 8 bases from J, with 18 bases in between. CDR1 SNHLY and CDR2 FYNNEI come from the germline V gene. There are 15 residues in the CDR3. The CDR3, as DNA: TGTGCCAGCAGTGCCCTTTCGGTTCGGCAGGATGAGCAGTTCTTC. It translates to CASSALSVRQDEQFF.

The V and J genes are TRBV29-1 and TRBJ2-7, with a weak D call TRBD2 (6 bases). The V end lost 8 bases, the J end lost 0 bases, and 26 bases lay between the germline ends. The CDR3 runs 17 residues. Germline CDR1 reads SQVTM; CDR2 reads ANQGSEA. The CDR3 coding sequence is TGCAGCCCCCCGCGGAGGGGTTTACCCCTAAGCTCCTACGAGCAGTACTTC. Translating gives CSPPRRGLPLSSYEQYF.

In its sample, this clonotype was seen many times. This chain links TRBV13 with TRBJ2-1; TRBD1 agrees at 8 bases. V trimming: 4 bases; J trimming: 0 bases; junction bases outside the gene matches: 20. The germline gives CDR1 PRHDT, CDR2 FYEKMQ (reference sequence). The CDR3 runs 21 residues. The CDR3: CASSSFKPGQEVSSSYNEQFF. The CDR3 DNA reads TGTGCCAGCAGCTCCTTTAAACCGGGACAGGAGGTTTCGAGCTCCTACAATGAGCAGTTCTTC.

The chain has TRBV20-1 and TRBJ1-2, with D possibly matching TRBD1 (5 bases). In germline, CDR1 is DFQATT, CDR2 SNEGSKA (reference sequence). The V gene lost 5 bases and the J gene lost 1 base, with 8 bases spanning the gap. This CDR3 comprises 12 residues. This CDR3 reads CSAPGINYGYTF. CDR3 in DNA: TGCAGTGCTCCAGGGATTAACTATGGCTACACCTTC.

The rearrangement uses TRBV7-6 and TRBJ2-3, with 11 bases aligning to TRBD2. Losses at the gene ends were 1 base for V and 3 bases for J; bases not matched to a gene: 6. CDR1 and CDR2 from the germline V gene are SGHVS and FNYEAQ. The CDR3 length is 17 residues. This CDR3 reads CASSLGTSGRTTDTQYF. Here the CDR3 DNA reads TGTGCCAGCAGCTTAGGCACTAGCGGGAGAACAACAGATACGCAGTATTTT.

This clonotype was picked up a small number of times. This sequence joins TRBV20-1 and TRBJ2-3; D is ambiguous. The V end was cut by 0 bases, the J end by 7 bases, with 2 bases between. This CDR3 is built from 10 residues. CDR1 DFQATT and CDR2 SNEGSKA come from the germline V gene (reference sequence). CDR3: CSARDNTQYF. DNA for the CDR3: TGCAGTGCTAGAGATAATACGCAGTATTTT.

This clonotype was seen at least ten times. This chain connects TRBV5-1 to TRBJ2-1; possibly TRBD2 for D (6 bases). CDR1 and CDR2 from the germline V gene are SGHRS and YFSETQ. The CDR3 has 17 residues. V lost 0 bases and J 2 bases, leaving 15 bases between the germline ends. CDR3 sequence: CASSLGNGRLAYNEQFF. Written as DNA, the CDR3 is TGCGCCAGCAGCTTGGGGAACGGGCGACTAGCCTACAATGAGCAGTTCTTC.

The CDR3 nucleotides read TGTGCCAGCAGCCCCGGGAGGTCGGGTGGCTACACCTTC. Protein sequence: CASSPGRSGGYTF. The V call is TRBV9, the J call TRBJ1-2; D gene ambiguous. The CDR3 consists of 13 residues. Trimming removed 4 bases at V and 7 bases at J, with 14 bases between. Germline CDR1 reads SGDLS; CDR2 reads YYNGEE.

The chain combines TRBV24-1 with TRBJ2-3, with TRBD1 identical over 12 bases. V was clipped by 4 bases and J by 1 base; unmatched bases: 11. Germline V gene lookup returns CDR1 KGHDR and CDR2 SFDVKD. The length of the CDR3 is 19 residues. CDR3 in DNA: TGTGCCACCAGTGACCGATCGGGACAGGGGGCGCGCGGCACAGATACGCAGTATTTT. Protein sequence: CATSDRSGQGARGTDTQYF.

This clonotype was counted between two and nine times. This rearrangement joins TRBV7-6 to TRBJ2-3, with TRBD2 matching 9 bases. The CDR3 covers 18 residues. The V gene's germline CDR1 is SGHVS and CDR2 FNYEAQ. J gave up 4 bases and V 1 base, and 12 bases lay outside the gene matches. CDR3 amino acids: CASSLGWASAGGADTQYF. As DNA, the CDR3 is TGTGCCAGCAGCTTAGGGTGGGCTTCCGCGGGAGGGGCAGATACGCAGTATTTT.

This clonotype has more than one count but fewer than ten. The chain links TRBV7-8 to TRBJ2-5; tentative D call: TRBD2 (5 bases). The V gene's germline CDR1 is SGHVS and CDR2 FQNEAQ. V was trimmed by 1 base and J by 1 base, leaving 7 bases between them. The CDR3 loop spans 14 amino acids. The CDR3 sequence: CASSLGGLQETQYF. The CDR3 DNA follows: TGTGCCAGCAGCTTAGGAGGGCTCCAAGAGACCCAGTACTTC.

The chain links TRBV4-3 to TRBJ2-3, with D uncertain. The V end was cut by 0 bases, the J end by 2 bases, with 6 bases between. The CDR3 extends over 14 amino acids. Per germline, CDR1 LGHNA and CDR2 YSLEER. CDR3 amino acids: CASSQDTFTDTQYF. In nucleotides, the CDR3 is TGCGCCAGCAGCCAAGATACCTTCACAGATACGCAGTATTTT.

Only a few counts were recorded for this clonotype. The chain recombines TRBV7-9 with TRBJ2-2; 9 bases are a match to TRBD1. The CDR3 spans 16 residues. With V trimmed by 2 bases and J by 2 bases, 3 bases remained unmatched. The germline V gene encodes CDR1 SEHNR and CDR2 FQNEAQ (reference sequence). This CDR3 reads CASSLRGQGNTGELFF. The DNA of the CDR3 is TGTGCCAGCAGCTTAAGGGGACAGGGTAACACCGGGGAGCTGTTTTTT.

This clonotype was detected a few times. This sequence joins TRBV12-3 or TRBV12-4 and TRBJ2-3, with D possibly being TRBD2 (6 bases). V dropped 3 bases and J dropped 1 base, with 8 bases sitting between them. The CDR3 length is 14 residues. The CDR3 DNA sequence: TGTGCCAGCAGTTTTGTAGCGGGCACAGATACGCAGTATTTT. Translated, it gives CASSFVAGTDTQYF.

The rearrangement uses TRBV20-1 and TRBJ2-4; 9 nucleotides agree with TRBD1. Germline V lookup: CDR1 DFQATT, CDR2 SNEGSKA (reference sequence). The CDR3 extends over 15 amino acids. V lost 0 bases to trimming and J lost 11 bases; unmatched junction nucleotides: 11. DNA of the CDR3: TGCAGTGCTAGAGAACACTGGGGGACAGGGTCTTTTCAGTACTTC. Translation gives CSAREHWGTGSFQYF.

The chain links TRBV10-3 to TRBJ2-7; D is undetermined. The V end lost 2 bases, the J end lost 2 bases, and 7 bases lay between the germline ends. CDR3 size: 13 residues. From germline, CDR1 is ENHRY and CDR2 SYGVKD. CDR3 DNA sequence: TGTGCCATCAGTGAGGGGCCGGCCTACGAGCAGTACTTC. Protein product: CAISEGPAYEQYF.

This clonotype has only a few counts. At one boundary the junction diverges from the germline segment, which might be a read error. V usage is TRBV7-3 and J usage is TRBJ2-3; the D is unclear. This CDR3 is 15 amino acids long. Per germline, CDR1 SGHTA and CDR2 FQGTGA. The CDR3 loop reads CASSITGHSPDTQYF. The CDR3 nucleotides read TGTGCCAGCAGCATAACCGGCCATAGCCCAGATACGCAGTATTTT.

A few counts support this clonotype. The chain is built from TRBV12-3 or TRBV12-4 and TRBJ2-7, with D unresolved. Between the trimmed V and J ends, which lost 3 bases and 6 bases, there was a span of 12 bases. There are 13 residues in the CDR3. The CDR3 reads CASSFLSTTEQYF. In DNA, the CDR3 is TGTGCCAGCAGTTTTCTCTCCACGACCGAGCAGTACTTC.

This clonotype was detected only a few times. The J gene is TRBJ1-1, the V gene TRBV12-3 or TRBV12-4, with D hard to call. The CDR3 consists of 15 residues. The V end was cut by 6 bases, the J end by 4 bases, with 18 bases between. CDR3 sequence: CASSSNVGRSTEAFF. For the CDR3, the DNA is TGTGCCAGCAGCTCAAACGTAGGGCGTAGCACTGAAGCTTTCTTT.

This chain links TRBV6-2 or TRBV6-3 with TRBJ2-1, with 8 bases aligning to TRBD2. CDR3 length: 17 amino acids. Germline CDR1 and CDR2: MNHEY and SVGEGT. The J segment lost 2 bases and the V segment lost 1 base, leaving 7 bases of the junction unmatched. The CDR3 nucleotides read TGTGCCAGCAGTTACTGGACGGGGGGGCGCCCCTACAATGAGCAGTTCTTC. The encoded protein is CASSYWTGGRPYNEQFF.

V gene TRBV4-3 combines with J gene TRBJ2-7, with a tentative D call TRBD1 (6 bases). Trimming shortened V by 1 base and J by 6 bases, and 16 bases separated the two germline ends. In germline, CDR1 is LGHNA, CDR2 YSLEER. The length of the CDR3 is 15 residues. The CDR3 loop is CASSQGFQGQGEQYF. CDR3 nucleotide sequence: TGCGCCAGCAGCCAAGGGTTCCAGGGGCAGGGCGAGCAGTACTTC.

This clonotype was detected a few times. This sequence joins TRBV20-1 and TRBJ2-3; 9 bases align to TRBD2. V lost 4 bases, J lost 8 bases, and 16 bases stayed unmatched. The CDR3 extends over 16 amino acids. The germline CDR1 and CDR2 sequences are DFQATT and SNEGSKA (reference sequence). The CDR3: CSANVVFGGREGTQYF. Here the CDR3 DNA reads TGCAGTGCTAATGTGGTGTTCGGCGGGAGGGAGGGTACGCAGTATTTT.

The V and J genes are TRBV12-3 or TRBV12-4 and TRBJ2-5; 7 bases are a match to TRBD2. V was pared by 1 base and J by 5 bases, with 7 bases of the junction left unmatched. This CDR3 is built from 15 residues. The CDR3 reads CASSLGAGVGETQYF. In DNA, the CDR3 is TGTGCCAGCAGTTTAGGGGCGGGGGTTGGGGAGACCCAGTACTTC.

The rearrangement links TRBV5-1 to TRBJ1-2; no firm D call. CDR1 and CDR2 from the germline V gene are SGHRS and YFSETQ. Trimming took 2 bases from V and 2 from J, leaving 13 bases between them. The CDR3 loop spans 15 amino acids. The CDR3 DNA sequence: TGCGCCAGCAGCTTAGTAAGTGGATTCAACTATGGCTACACCTTC. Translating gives CASSLVSGFNYGYTF. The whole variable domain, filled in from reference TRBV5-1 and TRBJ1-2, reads KAGVTQTPRYLIKTRGQQVTLSCSPISGHRSVSWYQQTPGQGLQFLFEYFSETQRNKGNFPGRFSGRQFSNSRSEMNVSTLELGDSALYLCASSLVSGFNYGYTFGSGTRLTVV.

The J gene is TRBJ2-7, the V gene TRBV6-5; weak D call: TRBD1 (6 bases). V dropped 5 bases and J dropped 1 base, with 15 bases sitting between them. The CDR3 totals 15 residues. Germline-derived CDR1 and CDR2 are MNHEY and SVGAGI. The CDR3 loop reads CASSPTGRISYEQYF. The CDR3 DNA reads TGTGCCAGCAGTCCTACAGGGAGAATATCCTACGAGCAGTACTTC.

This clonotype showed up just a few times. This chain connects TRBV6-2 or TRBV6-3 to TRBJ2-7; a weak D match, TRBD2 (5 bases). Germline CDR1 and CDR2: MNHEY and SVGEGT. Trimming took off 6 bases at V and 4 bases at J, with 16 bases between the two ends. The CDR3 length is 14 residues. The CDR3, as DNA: TGTGCCAGCAGCCCAGCGATTAGCGATTACGAGCAGTACTTC. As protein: CASSPAISDYEQYF.

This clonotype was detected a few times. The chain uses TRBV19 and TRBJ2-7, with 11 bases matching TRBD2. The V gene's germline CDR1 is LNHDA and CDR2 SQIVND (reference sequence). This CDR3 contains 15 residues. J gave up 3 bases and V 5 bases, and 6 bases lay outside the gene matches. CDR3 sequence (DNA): TGTGCCAGTAGTGATATAGGGACTAGCGGCTACGAGCAGTACTTC. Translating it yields CASSDIGTSGYEQYF.